This T cell receptor beta chain was captured by sequencing in a study of shared clonotypes between healthy human individuals. Study-level findings and limits: Large depth notwithstanding, sorted-subset sequencing proved incomplete by rarefaction.

The V gene end was trimmed by 4 bases and the J gene end by 4 bases; junction bases not matched to a gene: 3. The germline V gene encodes CDR1 MDHEN and CDR2 SYDVKM. There are 13 residues in the CDR3. The repertoire was sequenced with immunoSEQ multiplex PCR; TCRdb's copy has only in-frame clones and lacks some. The sample consists of under 85,000 clones, 60% to 65% of them appearing once. As regards this clone: As yet, its antigen is unknown.

The chain has TRBV28 and TRBJ1-2, with TRBD1 matching over 7 bases. The specimen sequenced was memory CD8+ T cells sorted from blood. Noted subset: CD45RO+ cells pooled with CCR7-negative TemRA cells. This TCR was sampled from a young man in good health. The CDR3 here is CASSWTGFYGYTF. The CDR3 coding sequence is TGTGCCAGCAGTTGGACAGGCTTCTATGGCTACACCTTC.